This T cell receptor beta chain emerged from a study of identical twins. Findings and caveats of the study: Alpha sequences that were out-of-frame and twin-shared showed an excess of low generation probability. Findings came from cross-sectional statistics, without long-term follow-up of donors.

TCRdb ran MiXCR on the 5' RACE reads and lists one entry per CDR3 protein. The sample includes under 300,000 distinct CDR3 sequences, over 12% of them seen just once. CDR1 is LGHDT and CDR2 is YNNKEL in the germline V gene (reference sequence). The CDR3 length is 13 residues. Trimming pared 4 bases from V and 10 bases from J, leaving 14 bases between. This clonotype has more than one count but fewer than ten. Its antigen is not identified. The clonotype originates from a woman in her late teens or twenties in good health. Sequenced: memory (CD45RO+) T cells sorted from blood. This chain links TRBV3-1 with TRBJ2-1; no firm D call. Here the CDR3 reads CASSPGPGTEQFF. The CDR3 region has the DNA TGTGCCAGCAGCCCTGGGCCCGGTACGGAGCAGTTCTTC.